This paragraph reports one TCR beta chain. Its antigen is not known. Germline CDR1 is MNHEY and CDR2 is SMNVEV (reference sequence). With 6 bases removed from V and 3 bases from J, the gap between germline ends came to 20 bases. The length of the CDR3 is 16 residues. For the second PCR, which ran for roughly 6 to 12 cycles, a sample-barcoded 5' primer and a J-beta primer mix were used. A single record per CDR3 protein comes from TCRdb applying MiXCR to the 5' RACE reads. The sample has approximately 2,000,000 distinct CDR3 sequences, approximately 39% seen once. Healthy Caucasian individuals from Russia aged about 6 to 90 served as donors. These data originate in a study of blood T cells in healthy people across ages. Findings and limits, study-wide: A greater number of naive CD4+ cells and higher diversity distinguished long-lived donors from aged donors.

The chain uses TRBV27 and TRBJ2-5; TRBD2 might be the D (6 bases). This TCR was recovered from a human donor in good health. Sequencing was done on a sample of blood. This chain's CDR3 is CASSGGGNQAKETQYF. CDR3 DNA: TGTGCCAGCAGCGGGGGAGGAAACCAAGCAAAAGAGACCCAGTACTTC.